These 12 T cell receptor beta chains came from one sample sequenced in a study of shared clonotypes between healthy human individuals. The method was immunoSEQ multiplex PCR; TCRdb's version includes in-frame clones alone and lacks a portion of them. The sample consists of 850,000 to 1,200,000 clones, 60% to 80% of them appearing once. The specimen sequenced was memory CD4+ T cells sorted from blood. Subset specified: CD45RA-negative fraction. These receptors were collected from a man aged 18 to 29 in good health.

About this clone: Just one base apart from a much larger clone, this may be a read error. This CDR3 is also generated by other DNA sequences in the sample. The chain is built from TRBV29-1 and TRBJ1-1; D not certain. The CDR3 loop spans 8 amino acids. V lost 1 base and J 11 bases, leaving 2 bases between the germline ends. The V gene's germline CDR1 is SQVTM and CDR2 ANQGSEA. In nucleotides, the CDR3 is TGCAGCGTTGAAGGGGCTTTCTTT. Translating gives CSVEGAFF.

There are a few counts of this clone. This chain connects TRBV5-4 to TRBJ1-2, with D uncertain. Germline-derived CDR1 and CDR2 are SGHNT and YYREEE (reference sequence). The CDR3 runs to 13 residues. With 2 bases removed from V and 5 bases from J, the gap between germline ends came to 10 bases. The CDR3 reads CASSFTAGYGYTF. For the CDR3, the DNA is TGTGCCAGCAGCTTTACTGCTGGATATGGCTACACCTTC.

In its sample, this clone was seen a few times. This sequence joins TRBV28 and TRBJ1-1; D ambiguous. In germline, CDR1 is MDHEN, CDR2 SYDVKM. The CDR3 contains 17 residues. V was pared by 4 bases and J by 5 bases, with 23 bases between. The CDR3 reads CASSSSGREGKDTEAFF. The CDR3 region has the DNA TGTGCCAGCAGTTCCTCCGGTAGAGAGGGAAAGGATACTGAAGCTTTCTTT.

A remark on this clone: One base separates it from a far larger clone, so it is likely a read error. Distinct nucleotide sequences in the sample also encode this CDR3. V usage is TRBV5-1 and J usage is TRBJ1-1, with 7 positions matching TRBD1. This CDR3 spans 14 amino acids. The J segment lost 1 base and the V segment lost 4 bases, leaving 4 bases of the junction unmatched. Germline V gives CDR1 SGHRS, CDR2 YFSETQ. CDR3 region: CASSPGTENTEAFF. CDR3 coding DNA: TGCGCCAGCAGCCCCGGGACAGAGAACACTGAAGCTTTCTTT.

The rearrangement links TRBV11-2 to TRBJ1-2; D gene uncertain. The CDR3 spans 12 residues. Trimming left V 3 bases short and J 5 bases short, with 7 bases between. Per the germline V gene, CDR1 is SGHAT and CDR2 is FQNNGV. Here the CDR3 DNA reads TGTGCCAGCAGCTTGGCTGGATATGGCTACACCTTC. Encoded protein: CASSLAGYGYTF.

For the CDR3, the DNA is TGTGCCAGCAGTGAAGCGAACAGGGGTCCTAGCACAGATACGCAGTATTTT. Residues: CASSEANRGPSTDTQYF. This chain uses TRBV6-1 with TRBJ2-3; 7 bases fit TRBD1. The CDR3 has 17 amino acids. V shed 0 bases, J shed 0 bases, and the junction held 6 bases outside the gene matches. Looked up from germline, CDR1 is MNHNS and CDR2 is SASEGT.

The CDR3 region is CSGFPGGGETQYF. CDR3 sequence (DNA): TGCAGCGGTTTCCCGGGCGGTGGGGAGACCCAGTACTTC. The gene calls are TRBV29-1 and TRBJ2-5, with D hard to call. Germline loops: CDR1 SQVTM, CDR2 ANQGSEA. The CDR3 is made up of 13 amino acids. V lost 7 bases to trimming and J lost 5 bases, with 17 bases between them. The full variable domain, in which reference TRBV29-1 and TRBJ2-5 provide the parts outside the CDR3, is SAVISQKPSRDICQRGTSLTIQCQVDSQVTMMFWYRQQPGQSLTLIATANQGSEATYESGFVIDKFPISRPNLTFSTLTVSNMSPEDSSIYLCSGFPGGGETQYFGPGTRLLVL.

The chain carries TRBV2 and TRBJ1-5; possibly TRBD1 for D (6 bases). Trimming pared 4 bases from V and 0 bases from J, leaving 10 bases between. This CDR3 is built from 15 residues. CDR1 SNHLY and CDR2 FYNNEI come from the germline V gene. Written as DNA, the CDR3 is TGTGCCAGCAGTGTAGGGGGGCCTAGCAATCAGCCCCAGCATTTT. Its protein product is CASSVGGPSNQPQHF.

V usage is TRBV28 and J usage is TRBJ2-1; 10 nucleotides align to TRBD2. The CDR3 runs 16 residues. Trimming at V came to 3 bases and at J to 8 bases, leaving 10 bases not matched to a gene. From germline, CDR1 is MDHEN and CDR2 SYDVKM. CDR3 nucleotide sequence: TGTGCCAGCAGTTTTCCCAGCGGGGGGGCCCGCGATGAGCAGTTCTTC. This codes for CASSFPSGGARDEQFF.

The chain couples TRBV19 to TRBJ2-1, with TRBD2 identical over 11 bases. Unmatched junction bases numbered 10, after V lost 7 bases and J lost 5 bases. The germline CDR1 and CDR2 sequences are LNHDA and SQIVND (reference sequence). The CDR3 contains 16 residues. The CDR3 loop is CASMGLAGGQDNEQFF. The CDR3 region has the DNA TGTGCCAGTATGGGTCTAGCGGGGGGCCAAGACAATGAGCAGTTCTTC.

The chain recombines TRBV6-6 with TRBJ1-2, with D hard to call. The germline V and J ends were trimmed by 2 bases and 5 bases, with 9 bases remaining between them. The CDR3 extends over 13 amino acids. Germline CDR1 and CDR2: MNHNY and SVGAGI (reference sequence). The CDR3: CASSYRAEYGYTF. In DNA, the CDR3 is TGTGCCAGCAGTTACCGGGCAGAATATGGCTACACCTTC.

This chain joins TRBV5-6 and TRBJ1-2; the match to TRBD1 covers 8 bases. This CDR3 region has 15 residues. CDR1 SGHDT and CDR2 YYEEEE come from the germline V gene. The V gene end was trimmed by 0 bases and the J gene end by 6 bases; junction bases not matched to a gene: 7. CDR3 sequence reads: CASSLVGTGGDGYTF. Here the CDR3 DNA reads TGTGCCAGCAGCTTGGTTGGGACAGGAGGCGATGGCTACACCTTC.